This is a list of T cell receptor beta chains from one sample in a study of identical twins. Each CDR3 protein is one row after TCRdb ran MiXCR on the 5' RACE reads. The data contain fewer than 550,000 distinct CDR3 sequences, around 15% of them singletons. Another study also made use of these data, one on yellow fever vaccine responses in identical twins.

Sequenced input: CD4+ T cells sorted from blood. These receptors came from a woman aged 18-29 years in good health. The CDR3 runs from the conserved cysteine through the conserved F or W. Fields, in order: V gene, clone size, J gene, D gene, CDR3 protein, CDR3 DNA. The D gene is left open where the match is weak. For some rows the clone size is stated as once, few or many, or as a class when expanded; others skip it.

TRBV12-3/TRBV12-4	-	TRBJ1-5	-	CASSTERGNQPQHF	TGTGCCAGCAGTACGGAGAGGGGCAATCAGCCCCAGCATTTT
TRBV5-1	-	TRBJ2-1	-	CASSLTPALAYNEQFF	TGCGCCAGCAGCCTCACCCCAGCTTTGGCCTACAATGAGCAGTTCTTC
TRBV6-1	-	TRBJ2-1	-	CASSEGSRGGFF	TGTGCCAGCAGTGAGGGTAGCCGAGGGGGGTTCTTC
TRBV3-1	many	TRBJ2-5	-	CASSQAPGTQYF	TGTGCCAGCAGCCAAGCCCCAGGGACCCAGTACTTC
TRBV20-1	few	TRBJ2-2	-	CSASRGPGELFF	TGCAGTGCTAGTCGTGGGCCCGGGGAGCTGTTTTTT
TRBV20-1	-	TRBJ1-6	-	CSAKDGSYNSPLHF	TGCAGTGCCAAAGACGGCTCCTATAATTCACCCCTCCACTTT
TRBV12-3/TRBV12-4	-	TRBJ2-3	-	CASRLGSSDTQYF	TGTGCCAGCCGGCTGGGAAGCTCAGATACGCAGTATTTT
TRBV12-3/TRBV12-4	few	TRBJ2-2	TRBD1	CASSQTGGIVTGELFF	TGTGCCAGCAGTCAGACAGGGGGCATTGTCACCGGGGAGCTGTTTTTT
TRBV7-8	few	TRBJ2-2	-	CASSLRRSRDYTGELFF	TGTGCCAGCAGCTTAAGAAGGTCCCGGGACTACACCGGGGAGCTGTTTTTT
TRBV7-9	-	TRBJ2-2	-	CASRLEILAGELFF	TGTGCCAGCAGGTTGGAGATTCTGGCCGGGGAGCTGTTTTTT
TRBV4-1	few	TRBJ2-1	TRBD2	CASSITSGSYNEQFF	TGCGCCAGCAGCATCACTAGCGGGAGTTACAATGAGCAGTTCTTC
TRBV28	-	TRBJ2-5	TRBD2	CASSRHRGVQETQYF	TGTGCCAGCAGTCGACACCGGGGGGTTCAAGAGACCCAGTACTTC
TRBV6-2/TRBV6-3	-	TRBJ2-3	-	CASTPLTRGTDTQYF	TGTGCCAGCACCCCCCTGACTAGGGGCACGGATACGCAGTATTTT
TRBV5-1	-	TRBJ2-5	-	CASSSEYQETQYF	TGCGCCAGCAGCTCGGAATACCAAGAGACCCAGTACTTC
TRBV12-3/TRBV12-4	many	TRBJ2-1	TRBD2	CASSLTSGMFF	TGTGCCAGCAGCTTGACTAGCGGGATGTTCTTC
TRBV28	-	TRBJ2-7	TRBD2	CASSSTQPSGNYEQYF	TGTGCCAGCAGTTCAACCCAGCCCAGCGGGAACTACGAGCAGTACTTC
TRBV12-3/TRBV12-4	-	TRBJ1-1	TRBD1	CASSFLGQFMNTEAFF	TGTGCCAGCAGTTTTTTGGGACAGTTCATGAACACTGAAGCTTTCTTT
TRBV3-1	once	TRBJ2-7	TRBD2	CASSLYGTSGNYEQYF	TGTGCCAGCAGTCTTTACGGGACTAGCGGGAACTACGAGCAGTACTTC
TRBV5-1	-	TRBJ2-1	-	CASSLRWDASYNEQFF	TGCGCCAGCAGCTTGAGATGGGACGCTTCCTACAATGAGCAGTTCTTC
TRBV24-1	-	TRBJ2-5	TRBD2	CATSDRAGGRETQYF	TGTGCCACCAGTGATCGAGCGGGGGGGAGAGAGACCCAGTACTTC
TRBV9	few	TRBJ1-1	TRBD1	CASSGAMAGGTEAFF	TGTGCCAGCAGCGGAGCCATGGCAGGGGGCACTGAAGCTTTCTTT
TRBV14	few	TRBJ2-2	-	CASSQILWDAGELFF	TGTGCCAGCAGCCAAATCTTGTGGGACGCCGGGGAGCTGTTTTTT
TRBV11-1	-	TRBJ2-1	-	CASSLGRKRPYNEQFF	TGTGCCAGCAGCTTAGGGCGCAAGAGACCCTACAATGAGCAGTTCTTC
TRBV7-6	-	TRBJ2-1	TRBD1	CASSLYGTGYNEQFF	TGTGCCAGCAGCTTATATGGGACAGGATACAATGAGCAGTTCTTC
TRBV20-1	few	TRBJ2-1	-	CSARVDRLSPGGYEQFF	TGCAGTGCTAGAGTGGATAGGCTTTCTCCGGGGGGCTATGAGCAGTTCTTC
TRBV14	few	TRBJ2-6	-	CASSQERQLFSGANVLTF	TGTGCCAGCAGCCAAGAGCGACAGCTTTTCTCTGGGGCCAACGTCCTGACTTTC
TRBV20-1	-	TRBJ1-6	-	CSARDRRGSPLHF	TGCAGTGCTAGAGACAGAAGGGGTTCACCCCTCCACTTT
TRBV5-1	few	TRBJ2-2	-	CASSLGAREDTNTGELFF	TGCGCCAGCAGCTTGGGAGCACGCGAGGATACGAACACCGGGGAGCTGTTTTTT
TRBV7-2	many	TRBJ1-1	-	CASRLALNTEAFF	TGTGCCAGCAGACTGGCGTTGAACACTGAAGCTTTCTTT
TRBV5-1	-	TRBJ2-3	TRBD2	CASSLGGLAGLTDTQYF	TGCGCCAGCAGCTTGGGGGGACTAGCGGGACTCACAGATACGCAGTATTTT
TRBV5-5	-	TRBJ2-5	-	CASSNPPAGIKETQYF	TGTGCCAGCAGCAATCCACCGGCGGGGATAAAAGAGACCCAGTACTTC
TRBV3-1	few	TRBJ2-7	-	CASSQPIGSRAAEQYF	TGTGCCAGCAGCCAACCAATCGGATCCAGGGCCGCCGAGCAGTACTTC
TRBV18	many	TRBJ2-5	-	CASSPTQETQYF	TGTGCCAGCTCACCCACCCAAGAGACCCAGTACTTC
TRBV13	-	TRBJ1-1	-	CASSLRSSWGAKGAFF	TGTGCCAGCAGCTTACGGTCCTCCTGGGGGGCAAAAGGAGCTTTCTTT
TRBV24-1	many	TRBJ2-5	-	CATTYQETQYF	TGTGCCACTACGTACCAAGAGACCCAGTACTTC
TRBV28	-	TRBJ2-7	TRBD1	CASSSPPTGSNEQYF	TGTGCCAGCAGTTCCCCCCCGACAGGGTCGAACGAGCAGTACTTC
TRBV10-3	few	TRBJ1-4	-	CAISDLDSEKLFF	TGTGCCATCAGTGACCTGGACAGTGAAAAACTGTTTTTT
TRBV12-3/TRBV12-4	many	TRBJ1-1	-	CASSLGHMNTEAFF	TGTGCCAGCAGTTTGGGCCACATGAACACTGAAGCTTTCTTT
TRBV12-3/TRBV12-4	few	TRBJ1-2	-	CASSLGPDQGIGYTF	TGTGCCAGCAGTTTGGGACCCGACCAGGGTATCGGCTACACCTTC
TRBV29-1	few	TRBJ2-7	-	CSVVVTRTYEQYF	TGCAGCGTTGTTGTTACCAGAACCTACGAGCAGTACTTC
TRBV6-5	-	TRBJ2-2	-	CASSYPSLTGELFF	TGTGCCAGCAGTTACCCTTCCTTAACCGGGGAGCTGTTTTTT
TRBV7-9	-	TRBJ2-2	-	CASRKGRPGELFF	TGTGCCAGCAGGAAAGGACGTCCCGGGGAGCTGTTTTTT
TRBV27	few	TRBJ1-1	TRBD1	CASSSLGQGSEAFF	TGTGCCAGCAGTTCCCTAGGACAGGGCTCTGAAGCTTTCTTT
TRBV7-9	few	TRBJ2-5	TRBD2	CASSLAGLAGAETQYF	TGTGCCAGCAGCTTAGCTGGGCTAGCGGGAGCAGAGACCCAGTACTTC
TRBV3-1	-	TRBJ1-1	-	CASSQGPLGGTEAFF	TGTGCCAGCAGCCAAGGGCCTCTTGGTGGGACTGAAGCTTTCTTT
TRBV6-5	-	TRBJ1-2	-	CASRNRVAGYTF	TGTGCCAGCAGGAACAGGGTAGCAGGCTACACCTTC
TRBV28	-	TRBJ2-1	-	CASRIGLGNEQFF	TGTGCCAGCAGGATAGGACTGGGCAATGAGCAGTTCTTC
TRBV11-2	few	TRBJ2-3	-	CASRPVLGTDTQYF	TGTGCCAGCAGGCCTGTGCTCGGCACAGATACGCAGTATTTT
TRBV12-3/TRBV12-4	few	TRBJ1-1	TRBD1	CASSAGQPSEAFF	TGTGCCAGCAGCGCGGGACAGCCAAGCGAAGCTTTCTTT
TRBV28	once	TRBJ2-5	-	CASSPNRGRETQYF	TGTGCCAGCAGCCCCAACCGGGGAAGGGAGACCCAGTACTTC
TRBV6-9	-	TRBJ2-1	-	CASLERGRADEQFF	TGTGCCAGCCTCGAGAGGGGGAGAGCAGATGAGCAGTTCTTC
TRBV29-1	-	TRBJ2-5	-	CSVEGGVATQYF	TGCAGCGTTGAAGGTGGGGTAGCGACCCAGTACTTC
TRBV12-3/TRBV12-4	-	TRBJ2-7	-	CASSPNSPGQTFYEQYF	TGTGCCAGCAGCCCCAATTCTCCCGGACAGACTTTCTACGAGCAGTACTTC
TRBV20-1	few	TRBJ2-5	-	CSARVRLEETQYF	TGCAGTGCTAGAGTTCGGTTAGAAGAGACCCAGTACTTC
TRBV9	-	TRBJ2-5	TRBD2	CASSVGGVAGDQETQYF	TGTGCCAGCAGCGTAGGGGGAGTAGCGGGGGACCAAGAGACCCAGTACTTC